Given below is one T cell receptor beta chain in context. This record comes from a study of T cell changes during pregnancy in multiple sclerosis. The V end lost 4 bases, the J end lost 7 bases, and 10 bases lay between the germline ends. Germline assignment: CDR1 MNHEY and CDR2 SVGAGI. This CDR3 contains 13 residues. Repertoires were generated with immunoSEQ multiplex PCR, while TCRdb's copy carries only in-frame clones and drops some. The data hold fewer than 50,000 clones, with 85% to 90% observed a single time. This chain links TRBV6-5 with TRBJ2-2; D is perhaps TRBD2 (6 bases). The clonotype was recovered from a female donor with multiple sclerosis, enrolled in a pregnancy study. The sample was CD4+ T cells from peripheral blood mononuclear cells, taken in the first trimester of pregnancy. The CDR3 loop is CASSWEAGGELFF. DNA of the CDR3: TGTGCCAGCAGTTGGGAGGCGGGCGGGGAGCTGTTTTTT.